This is a list of T cell receptor beta chains from one sample in a study of T cell changes during pregnancy in multiple sclerosis. Here immunoSEQ multiplex PCR was the method, and the copy in TCRdb shows in-frame clones only, minus some. The sample holds 50,000 to 65,000 clones, approximately 90% seen once. The sequencing here drew on peripheral blood, taken after pregnancy. The origin of the receptors is a female donor with multiple sclerosis, enrolled in a pregnancy study. CDR3s include the opening cysteine and the closing phenylalanine or tryptophan. The order of the fields is clone size, D gene, J gene, V gene, CDR3 DNA, CDR3 protein. D genes are given only for firm matches. Some rows mark clone size as missing; the rest say once, few, many or name a class of expanded clone.

size: NA
D: NA
J: TRBJ1-2
V: TRBV10-3
DNA: TGTGCCATCAGTGAGTTAGTTGGCGGGGCCAACTATGGCTACACCTTC
CDR3: CAISELVGGANYGYTF

size: NA
D: NA
J: TRBJ1-6
V: TRBV9
DNA: TGTGCCGGCAGCGCCCTGACAGGTGGCGATTCACCCCTCCACTTT
CDR3: CAGSALTGGDSPLHF

size: NA
D: TRBD2
J: TRBJ2-1
V: TRBV2
DNA: TGTGCCAGCACATCTGCGGGGGGGCACGGTGAGCAGTTCTTC
CDR3: CASTSAGGHGEQFF

size: NA
D: NA
J: TRBJ2-1
V: TRBV19
DNA: TGTGCCAGTAGTATGGTGGAGGGGAATGAGCAGTTCTTC
CDR3: CASSMVEGNEQFF

size: NA
D: NA
J: TRBJ1-5
V: TRBV27
DNA: TGTGCCAGCAGTCCCCGCGGGGGCCAGCCCCAGCATTTT
CDR3: CASSPRGGQPQHF

size: NA
D: TRBD2
J: TRBJ2-2
V: TRBV7-3
DNA: TGTGCCAGCAGCTCCTCTGGCGGGGGGGCCGGGACCGGGGAGCTGTTTTTT
CDR3: CASSSSGGGAGTGELFF

size: NA
D: NA
J: TRBJ1-1
V: TRBV6-5
DNA: TGTGCCAGCACTGCTACAGGGGAAGCTTTCTTT
CDR3: CASTATGEAFF

size: NA
D: TRBD1
J: TRBJ1-2
V: TRBV9
DNA: TGTGCCAGCAGCATAGGACAGGGGAAGAACTATGGCTACACCTTC
CDR3: CASSIGQGKNYGYTF

size: NA
D: TRBD1
J: TRBJ2-3
V: TRBV10-2
DNA: TGCGCCAGCTCCCGACAGGGAGTCACAGATACGCAGTATTTT
CDR3: CASSRQGVTDTQYF

size: few
D: NA
J: TRBJ2-2
V: TRBV19
DNA: TGTGCCAGTAGTGCACACAGGACCGGGGAGCTGTTTTTT
CDR3: CASSAHRTGELFF

size: NA
D: TRBD2
J: TRBJ2-1
V: TRBV2
DNA: TGTGCCAGCCTTCCTCTAGCGGGGGGCCAATACAATGAGCAGTTCTTC
CDR3: CASLPLAGGQYNEQFF

size: NA
D: TRBD1
J: TRBJ1-2
V: TRBV6-4
DNA: TGTGCCAGCAGTGACCACGCGGACAGGGGGTTGGATGGCTACACCTTC
CDR3: CASSDHADRGLDGYTF

size: NA
D: NA
J: TRBJ2-7
V: TRBV2
DNA: TGTGCCAGCAGCCTGGGCCCACCGGAGTACTTC
CDR3: CASSLGPPEYF

size: few
D: NA
J: TRBJ1-5
V: TRBV19
DNA: TGTGCCAGTAGTATCCTCCGCGGCAATCAGCCCCAGCATTTT
CDR3: CASSILRGNQPQHF

size: once
D: TRBD2
J: TRBJ2-1
V: TRBV2
DNA: TGTGCCCGTAGCGGGGGGGCCGATGAGCAGTTCTTC
CDR3: CARSGGADEQFF

size: NA
D: NA
J: TRBJ1-1
V: TRBV30
DNA: TGTGCCTGGAGTGTACGTTTAGCGGGGACTGAAGCTTTCTTT
CDR3: CAWSVRLAGTEAFF

size: NA
D: TRBD2
J: TRBJ2-5
V: TRBV5-4
DNA: TGTGCCAGCAGCCCGGGGGGAGTCCAAGAGACCCAGTACTTC
CDR3: CASSPGGVQETQYF

size: NA
D: TRBD1
J: TRBJ1-1
V: TRBV18
DNA: TGTGCCAGCTCCTCCCGGGACAGGGTTATCGGTGAAGCTTTCTTT
CDR3: CASSSRDRVIGEAFF

size: NA
D: TRBD1
J: TRBJ2-7
V: TRBV18
DNA: TGTGCCAGCTCATACCTACAGGGGCACGAGCAGTACTTC
CDR3: CASSYLQGHEQYF

size: NA
D: NA
J: TRBJ1-2
V: TRBV5-1
DNA: TGCGCCAGCAGCTTGGGTACAGACTATGGCTACACCTTC
CDR3: CASSLGTDYGYTF

size: once
D: NA
J: TRBJ1-1
V: TRBV27
DNA: TGTGCCAGCAGCGCATCGCGGGGGGCTACAGCTTTCTTT
CDR3: CASSASRGATAFF

size: NA
D: NA
J: TRBJ2-7
V: TRBV28
DNA: TGTGCCAGCCTTACCGCACTCAGGCGCTACGAGCAGTACTTC
CDR3: CASLTALRRYEQYF

size: NA
D: TRBD1
J: TRBJ1-1
V: TRBV5-1
DNA: TGCGCCAGCAGCGGATCGGGACAGTCGATTTCTGTAGCTTTCTTT
CDR3: CASSGSGQSISVAFF

size: NA
D: TRBD2
J: TRBJ2-7
V: TRBV7-2
DNA: TGTGCCAGCAGCTTAGCTAGCGGGGTAAGCTCCTACGAGCAGTACTTC
CDR3: CASSLASGVSSYEQYF

size: NA
D: NA
J: TRBJ2-3
V: TRBV9
DNA: TGTGCCAGCAGCGTGAGTTCGGGCGGGACCTACACAGATACGCAGTATTTT
CDR3: CASSVSSGGTYTDTQYF

size: few
D: NA
J: TRBJ2-2
V: TRBV7-2
DNA: TGTGCCAGCCATGGGGGGATTAACACCGGGGAGCTGTTTTTT
CDR3: CASHGGINTGELFF

size: NA
D: TRBD1
J: TRBJ1-1
V: TRBV19
DNA: TGTGCCAGTAGATGGGCCCCAGGGGGCACTGAAGCTTTCTTT
CDR3: CASRWAPGGTEAFF

size: NA
D: TRBD1
J: TRBJ1-2
V: TRBV7-8
DNA: TGTGCCAGCAGCTTAGCGGGGACAGGGGATAGCTATGGCTACACCTTC
CDR3: CASSLAGTGDSYGYTF

size: NA
D: TRBD1
J: TRBJ1-6
V: TRBV7-2
DNA: TGTGCCAGCAGCGGACAGGCAAATTCACCCCTCCACTTT
CDR3: CASSGQANSPLHF

size: NA
D: TRBD1
J: TRBJ1-1
V: TRBV6-6
DNA: TGTGCCAGCAGCCCAGGGGGGACTGAAGCTTTCTTT
CDR3: CASSPGGTEAFF

size: NA
D: TRBD1
J: TRBJ1-5
V: TRBV10-3
DNA: TGTGCCATCAGCCCGACAGGGGGATTCCAGCCCCAGCATTTT
CDR3: CAISPTGGFQPQHF

size: NA
D: TRBD1
J: TRBJ1-1
V: TRBV4-3
DNA: TGCGCCAGCAGCCCCGGGGACAGGGGGAAACCTTCTGAATTTAACACTGAAGCTTTCTTT
CDR3: CASSPGDRGKPSEFNTEAFF

size: once
D: NA
J: TRBJ1-1
V: TRBV5-1
DNA: TGCGCCAGCAGCCCCGGGTTGAGGGCCACTGAAGCTTTCTTT
CDR3: CASSPGLRATEAFF

size: NA
D: NA
J: TRBJ2-7
V: TRBV25-1
DNA: TGTGCCAGCCAATACGGGATTAACGAGCAGTACTTC
CDR3: CASQYGINEQYF

size: NA
D: TRBD1
J: TRBJ1-1
V: TRBV6-5
DNA: TGTGCCAGCAGTTACCACAGGGGAGGCACTGAAGCTTTCTTT
CDR3: CASSYHRGGTEAFF

size: NA
D: NA
J: TRBJ1-2
V: TRBV5-6
DNA: TGTGCCAGCAGCTTGCGAGGGTTCGTTAACTATGGCTACACCTTC
CDR3: CASSLRGFVNYGYTF

size: NA
D: NA
J: TRBJ1-6
V: TRBV2
DNA: TGTGCCTTTCGCCAGGGTATGTCTTCACCCCTCCACTTT
CDR3: CAFRQGMSSPLHF

size: NA
D: TRBD2
J: TRBJ2-7
V: TRBV5-1
DNA: TGCGCCAGCAGCTTGGATCCCCCACGGGGCGGGGGCTCCTACGAGCAGTACTTC
CDR3: CASSLDPPRGGGSYEQYF

size: NA
D: NA
J: TRBJ2-5
V: TRBV28
DNA: TGTGCCAGCAGTTTGGAGAACCAAGAGACCCAGTACTTC
CDR3: CASSLENQETQYF

size: NA
D: TRBD1
J: TRBJ2-3
V: TRBV11-3
DNA: TGTGCCAGCAGCGCAGGGGGCGAACTTCGAGATACGCAGTATTTT
CDR3: CASSAGGELRDTQYF

size: NA
D: NA
J: TRBJ1-1
V: TRBV6-4
DNA: TGTGCCAGCAGTGCTACAGGAAACACTGAAGCTTTCTTT
CDR3: CASSATGNTEAFF

size: once
D: NA
J: TRBJ2-1
V: TRBV5-4
DNA: TGTGCCAGCAGCCATCGGCAGGGATCTACGTGGAATGAGCAGTTCTTC
CDR3: CASSHRQGSTWNEQFF

size: NA
D: NA
J: TRBJ1-1
V: TRBV5-1
DNA: TGCGCCAGCAGCTTGGGGACTGCCTTAAACACTGAAGCTTTCTTT
CDR3: CASSLGTALNTEAFF

size: once
D: TRBD1
J: TRBJ2-7
V: TRBV5-1
DNA: TGCGCCAGCAGCGAAGAGGGACAGGGGGACGAGCAGTACTTC
CDR3: CASSEEGQGDEQYF

size: NA
D: TRBD1
J: TRBJ1-2
V: TRBV6-1
DNA: TGTGCCAGCAGAGCCGGGACAGGCTATGGCTACACCTTC
CDR3: CASRAGTGYGYTF

size: NA
D: NA
J: TRBJ2-1
V: TRBV7-9
DNA: TGTGCCAGCGACATCGGGACATTTGGGAACAATGAGCAGTTCTTC
CDR3: CASDIGTFGNNEQFF

size: NA
D: TRBD2
J: TRBJ2-2
V: TRBV7-2
DNA: TGTGCCAGCAGCTTAGTACCGGGGACTAGCGGGCCCGGGGAGCTGTTTTTT
CDR3: CASSLVPGTSGPGELFF

size: NA
D: NA
J: TRBJ1-4
V: TRBV6-5
DNA: TGTGCCAGCAGTTATACAGGGAATGGAGAAAAACTGTTTTTT
CDR3: CASSYTGNGEKLFF

size: NA
D: NA
J: TRBJ2-7
V: TRBV5-4
DNA: TGTGCCAGCAGCCCTACTCCCGGGACAAAGTCCTACGAGCAGTACTTC
CDR3: CASSPTPGTKSYEQYF